This TCR beta chain was recorded in a study of persistence of HIV-infected CD4 T cells. For the study at large: Donors had been on suppressive ART for a median of around 8 years.

Findings of the study overall: Proviral oligoclonality tracked with TCR oligoclonality within the same sorted cells. Antigen-responding cells were enriched for degenerate expanded CDR3beta sequences.

Cells were stimulated with CMV-infected fibroblast lysates at roughly 9.1 ug/mL. CD40L/CD69 double-negative CD45RO-high memory CD4+ T cells were collected. The libraries were made with immunoSEQ version 4 in survey mode. TCRdb's table, derived via immunoSEQ multiplex PCR, lists solely in-frame clones and lacks some. The sample records over 30,000 clones, roughly 82% being singletons. The CDR3 runs to 16 residues. Germline V gene sequence: CDR1 SGHTA, CDR2 FQGTGA. J was trimmed by 9 bases and V by 4 bases; bases with no gene match: 14. As for this clone: The antigen remains unidentified.

This clonotype was obtained from an adult woman with HIV who was CMV-seropositive. The material was CD4+ T cells sorted from PBMCs after roughly 18-hour stimulation, obtained from a patient who received antiretroviral therapy. J is TRBJ2-1 and V is TRBV7-3; the match to TRBD1 covers 8 bases. CDR3 DNA sequence: TGTGCCAGCAGCTCCGGACAGGGAGACCTTAGGGGTGAGCAGTTCTTC. Encoded protein: CASSSGQGDLRGEQFF.